This entry is about one T cell receptor (beta chain). The data stem from a study of molecular identifiers for immune sequencing clone quantification. J lost 0 bases, V lost 2 bases, and 8 bases had no gene match. Per the germline V gene, CDR1 is MNHEY and CDR2 is SMNVEV (reference sequence). The CDR3 has 18 residues. Libraries of bulk TCR were made by previously described methods (with listed TCR primers). TCRdb ran MiXCR on the PCR reads and lists one entry per CDR3 protein. The sample lists about 640,000 distinct CDR3 sequences; less than 20% were seen once. The sorting of naive CD8 T cells used the CD8+CD4-CCR7+CD45RA+ phenotype.

The chain joins TRBV27 to TRBJ2-7; 12 nucleotides match TRBD2. The specimen sequenced was naive CD8+ T cells from blood, with Jurkat cell RNA spiked in. Subset described: FACS-sorted CD8+CD4-CCR7+CD45RA+ naive T cells. This clonotype was obtained from a human donor in good health. Some libraries in this study had Jurkat cell RNA spiked in. The CDR3 nucleotides read TGTGCCAGCAGTTTAGTATGGACTAGCGGGATGCCCTCCTACGAGCAGTACTTC. Translated, it gives CASSLVWTSGMPSYEQYF.